Following are 29 T cell receptor beta chains from one sample sequenced in a study of blood T cell repertoires in COVID-19. The assay was immunoSEQ multiplex PCR, and TCRdb's table has in-frame clones only and misses some. The sample holds under 300,000 clones, approximately 88% seen once. What was sequenced was peripheral blood. The source is a man aged 45 to 65 with acute or convalescent COVID-19.

This clone was seen just once. This sequence joins TRBV2 and TRBJ1-3; 7 bases map to TRBD1. The CDR3 sequence is 14 residues long. Germline CDR1 reads SNHLY; CDR2 reads FYNNEI. Trimming removed 5 bases from V and 4 bases from J; junction bases left unmatched: 5. The CDR3 protein is CASSLRQGGNTIYF. CDR3 coding DNA: TGTGCCAGCAGTCTACGACAGGGAGGAAACACCATATATTTT.

The chain links TRBV9 to TRBJ1-1; 9 bases align to TRBD1. Germline V gene sequence: CDR1 SGDLS, CDR2 YYNGEE. The CDR3 runs to 15 residues. V was pared by 2 bases and J by 4 bases, with 6 bases of the junction left unmatched. The CDR3 DNA reads as TGTGCCAGCAGCGTGGGGTCGACAGGGGGCACTGAAGCTTTCTTT. Translation: CASSVGSTGGTEAFF.

This clone has only a few counts. The same CDR3 arises from other DNA sequences in this sample as well. CDR3 nucleotide sequence: TGCAGCGTGGACAGAAACTATGGCTACACCTTC. Translated: CSVDRNYGYTF. The chain joins TRBV29-1 to TRBJ1-2; the D gene is possibly TRBD1 (6 bases). With 6 bases removed from V and 2 bases from J, the gap between germline ends came to 7 bases. CDR1 SQVTM and CDR2 ANQGSEA come from the germline V gene. The CDR3 covers 11 residues.

The rearrangement uses TRBV4-1 and TRBJ1-2; the match to TRBD1 covers 9 bases. V dropped 0 bases and J dropped 5; count of bases not matched to a gene: 7. Germline V gene lookup returns CDR1 MGHRA and CDR2 YSYEKL. This CDR3 spans 16 amino acids. In nucleotides, the CDR3 is TGCGCCAGCAGCCAAGACTCCTCCGGGACAGGGTATGGCTACACCTTC. It yields the protein CASSQDSSGTGYGYTF.

The CDR3 loop reads CASSPRGRSSYNEQFF. The CDR3, as DNA: TGTGCCAGCAGCCCTAGGGGGCGAAGCTCCTACAATGAGCAGTTCTTC. The chain employs TRBV9 and TRBJ2-1; 7 nucleotides agree with TRBD1. The CDR3 loop spans 16 amino acids. V gave up 4 bases and J gave up 0 bases; unmatched junction bases: 7. From germline, CDR1 is SGDLS and CDR2 YYNGEE.

In this sample, this clone turned up many times. The rearrangement links TRBV5-4 to TRBJ2-7; 7 bases match TRBD2. CDR3 size: 15 residues. CDR1 and CDR2 from the germline V gene are SGHNT and YYREEE (reference sequence). V lost 2 bases and J lost 4; bases outside the gene matches: 9. The CDR3 region has the DNA TGTGCCAGCAGCTTTGGTGGCGGGGGAGAATACGAGCAGTACTTC. Its translation: CASSFGGGGEYEQYF.

This clone was detected only once. The rearrangement joins TRBV6-5 to TRBJ2-1, with D perhaps TRBD1 (7 bases). Looked up from germline, CDR1 is MNHEY and CDR2 is SVGAGI. With 2 bases removed from V and 0 bases from J, the gap between germline ends came to 11 bases. This CDR3 is 16 amino acids long. The CDR3 reads CASSYGGGYSYNEQFF. The CDR3 bases are TGTGCCAGCAGTTACGGAGGGGGCTACTCCTACAATGAGCAGTTCTTC.

This chain links TRBV10-3 with TRBJ1-5, with 8 positions matching TRBD1. This CDR3 has 16 residues. Germline lookup yields CDR1 ENHRY and CDR2 SYGVKD. J gave up 2 bases and V 3 bases, and 6 bases lay outside the gene matches. CDR3 region: CAISDGETGGNQPQHF. In DNA, the CDR3 is TGTGCCATCAGTGACGGAGAGACAGGGGGCAATCAGCCCCAGCATTTT.

This chain joins TRBV5-4 and TRBJ2-7; D not resolved. CDR3 length: 12 amino acids. CDR1 SGHNT and CDR2 YYREEE come from the germline V gene (reference sequence). With 5 bases removed from V and 3 bases from J, the gap between germline ends came to 9 bases. The CDR3 region is CASSRRDYEQYF. The CDR3 DNA reads TGTGCCAGCAGTCGTCGAGACTACGAGCAGTACTTC. Together with reference TRBV5-4 and TRBJ2-7, the CDR3 gives the full variable domain: ETGVTQSPTHLIKTRGQQVTLRCSSQSGHNTVSWYQQALGQGPQFIFQYYREEENGRGNFPPRFSGLQFPNYSSELNVNALELDDSALYLCASSRRDYEQYFGPGTRLTVT.

As regards this clone: Sequence at one end of the junction differs from germline and may be a read error. This chain uses TRBV11-1 with TRBJ2-7, with 7 bases that match TRBD2. The CDR3 runs to 16 residues. CDR1 and CDR2 (germline): SGHAT, FQDESV (reference sequence). CDR3 nucleotide sequence: TGTGCCAGCAGCCTAGCCGGCGGGGGTAATACCTACGAGCAGTACTTC. It is translated as CASSLAGGGNTYEQYF.

V and J are TRBV3-1 (or the pseudogene TRBV3-2) and TRBJ1-2; possible D gene TRBD1, 6 bases. Trimming cost V 2 bases and J 9 bases, with 10 bases left between them. This CDR3 has 12 residues. Per the germline V gene, CDR1 is LGHDT and CDR2 is YNNKEL (reference sequence). The CDR3 reads CASSQRTGSYTF. The CDR3 DNA reads TGTGCCAGCAGCCAAAGAACAGGGAGCTACACCTTC.

The chain recombines TRBV30 with TRBJ2-2, with a weak D call TRBD1 (7 bases). The V gene lost 3 bases and the J gene lost 4 bases, with 12 bases spanning the gap. The CDR3 loop spans 14 amino acids. In germline, CDR1 is GTSNPN, CDR2 SVGIG (reference sequence). CDR3 coding DNA: TGTGCCTGGAGGACCCAGGGGGGCACCGGGGAGCTGTTTTTT. It is translated as CAWRTQGGTGELFF.

The chain employs TRBV12-5 and TRBJ2-1; TRBD1 agrees at 8 bases. The trim removed 6 bases at V and 5 bases at J, leaving 6 bases unmatched. This CDR3 region has 14 residues. CDR1 and CDR2 (germline): LGHNT, FRNRAP. CDR3 residues: CASGRQGINNEQFF. In DNA, the CDR3 is TGTGCTAGTGGCCGACAGGGGATCAACAATGAGCAGTTCTTC.

J is TRBJ2-2 and V is TRBV7-3, with 8 nucleotides matching TRBD2. J gave up 1 base and V 0 bases, and 1 base lay outside the gene matches. CDR1 SGHTA and CDR2 FQGTGA come from the germline V gene. The CDR3 length is 16 residues. CDR3 residues: CASSLTGTRNTGELFF. CDR3 coding DNA: TGTGCCAGCAGCTTAACCGGGACTAGGAACACCGGGGAGCTGTTTTTT.

In its sample, this clone was seen once. The chain employs TRBV11-3 and TRBJ2-5; D might be TRBD2 (6 bases). This CDR3 spans 14 amino acids. V was trimmed by 3 bases and J by 1 base, leaving 9 bases between them. The germline V gene has CDR1 SGHNT and CDR2 YENEEA. The CDR3 DNA reads as TGTGCCAGCAGCTTGGGAGGCCTCCAAGAGACCCAGTACTTC. Its protein is CASSLGGLQETQYF.

This chain connects TRBV27 to TRBJ2-7; D may be TRBD1 (7 bases). Per the germline V gene, CDR1 is MNHEY and CDR2 is SMNVEV (reference sequence). Trimming removed 2 bases from V and 1 base from J, with 12 bases in between. The CDR3 contains 15 residues. The CDR3 sequence: CASSLEPGGSYEQYF. The CDR3 DNA sequence: TGTGCCAGCAGTTTAGAGCCAGGGGGGTCCTACGAGCAGTACTTC.

The rearrangement links TRBV12-3 or TRBV12-4 to TRBJ2-6, with D uncertain. The CDR3 is 13 residues long. V was pared by 2 bases and J by 4 bases, with 3 bases between. The CDR3 spells CASSLRGANVLTF. CDR3 sequence (DNA): TGTGCCAGCAGTTTACGGGGGGCCAACGTCCTGACTTTC.

CDR3 in amino acids: CASSVEGGYGYTF. In DNA form, the CDR3 reads TGTGCCAGCAGCGTGGAGGGGGGGTATGGCTACACCTTC. The chain combines TRBV3-1 (or the pseudogene TRBV3-2) with TRBJ1-2, with D possibly matching TRBD1 (6 bases). The CDR3 is made up of 13 amino acids. The ends were cut back, 5 bases at V and 5 bases at J, with 12 bases in the middle. Germline CDR1 is LGHDT and CDR2 is YNNKEL (reference sequence).

The chain couples TRBV24-1 to TRBJ2-2; D might be TRBD2 (6 bases). The CDR3 extends over 14 amino acids. Germline assignment: CDR1 KGHDR and CDR2 SFDVKD. With 5 bases removed from V and 5 bases from J, the gap between germline ends came to 11 bases. The CDR3 DNA sequence: TGTGCCACCAGTGTTCAGGGAGGAACCGGGGAGCTGTTTTTT. Translation gives CATSVQGGTGELFF.

This chain connects TRBV27 to TRBJ1-2, with 10 bases matching TRBD1. The V gene end was trimmed by 4 bases and the J gene end by 6 bases; junction bases not matched to a gene: 2. The CDR3 contains 13 residues. From germline, CDR1 is MNHEY and CDR2 SMNVEV (reference sequence). The CDR3 nucleotides are TGTGCCAGCAGTTCGACAGGGGGCGATGGCTACACCTTC. Its translation is CASSSTGGDGYTF.

This clone appeared a single time. The gene calls are TRBV9 and TRBJ2-3; 7 nucleotides agree with TRBD2. The CDR3 contains 13 residues. The germline V gene has CDR1 SGDLS and CDR2 YYNGEE. The V and J ends lost 3 bases and 6 bases, in that order; junction bases with no gene match: 4. The CDR3 sequence is CASSGGGVDTQYF. The CDR3 DNA sequence: TGTGCCAGCAGCGGGGGAGGGGTGGATACGCAGTATTTT.

The chain joins TRBV5-5 to TRBJ2-7; D may be TRBD1 (5 bases). Per the germline V gene, CDR1 is SGHKS and CDR2 is YYEKEE (reference sequence). The V end lost 1 base, the J end lost 3 bases, and 14 bases lay between the germline ends. The CDR3 sequence is 15 residues long. CDR3 nucleotide sequence: TGTGCCAGCAGCTTGTTGACGAGCAGGGACTACGAGCAGTACTTC. Its protein is CASSLLTSRDYEQYF. The full variable domain, with the rest looked up from reference TRBV5-5 and TRBJ2-7, is DAGVTQSPTHLIKTRGQQVTLRCSPISGHKSVSWYQQVLGQGPQFIFQYYEKEERGRGNFPDRFSARQFPNYSSELNVNALLLGDSALYLCASSLLTSRDYEQYFGPGTRLTVT.

The chain combines TRBV10-2 with TRBJ2-3; a possible D gene is TRBD1 (6 bases). In germline, CDR1 is WSHSY, CDR2 SAAADI. The V end was cut by 5 bases, the J end by 0 bases, with 12 bases between. The CDR3 loop spans 15 amino acids. CDR3 bases: TGCGCCAGCAGTAGAGGACAGAGAAGCACAGATACGCAGTATTTT. Translation gives CASSRGQRSTDTQYF.

This rearrangement joins TRBV2 to TRBJ1-2, with TRBD1 as a possible D gene (6 bases). The CDR3 runs 15 residues. CDR1 and CDR2 (germline): SNHLY, FYNNEI. Trimming took off 4 bases at V and 8 bases at J, with 20 bases between the two ends. The CDR3 nucleotides read TGTGCCAGCAGTGTTTTGGACAGAACTTCCTACGGCTACACCTTC. Residues: CASSVLDRTSYGYTF. Variable domain in full (rest from reference TRBV2 and TRBJ1-2): EPEVTQTPSHQVTQMGQEVILRCVPISNHLYFYWYRQILGQKVEFLVSFYNNEISEKSEIFDDQFSVERPDGSNFTLKIRSTKLEDSAMYFCASSVLDRTSYGYTFGSGTRLTVV.

The J gene is TRBJ2-1, the V gene TRBV10-1; no clear D gene. Trimming stripped 6 bases from V and 1 base from J, with 13 bases between. Per the germline V gene, CDR1 is WNHNN and CDR2 is SYGVQD (reference sequence). The CDR3 is 15 amino acids. CDR3 coding DNA: TGCGCCAGCAGCCAGCGCCTCGCTTCCTACAATGAGCAGTTCTTC. Translated, it gives CASSQRLASYNEQFF.

The chain joins TRBV19 to TRBJ1-2; D remains ambiguous. The germline V gene has CDR1 LNHDA and CDR2 SQIVND (reference sequence). The V gene lost 6 bases and the J gene lost 2 bases, with 7 bases spanning the gap. The CDR3 sequence is 12 residues long. The CDR3 protein is CASRVRNYGYTF. The CDR3 DNA is TGTGCCAGTAGAGTTAGAAACTATGGCTACACCTTC.

The V and J genes are TRBV7-3 and TRBJ2-2; 7 bases are shared with TRBD2. The CDR3 loop spans 15 amino acids. Per germline, CDR1 SGHTA and CDR2 FQGTGA. After removal of 2 bases from V and 4 bases from J, the junction contained 4 bases not matched to a gene. This chain's CDR3 is CASSLRGDGTGELFF. The DNA for the CDR3 is TGTGCCAGCAGCTTACGGGGGGACGGCACCGGGGAGCTGTTTTTT.

The genes are TRBV7-3 and TRBJ2-3; D ambiguous. This CDR3 region has 11 residues. Germline V gene data show CDR1 as SGHTA and CDR2 as FQGTGA. Trimming shortened V by 5 bases and J by 2 bases, and 2 bases separated the two germline ends. For the CDR3, the DNA is TGTGCCAGCAGCCTCACAGATACGCAGTATTTT. This encodes CASSLTDTQYF.

CDR3 DNA sequence: TGTGCCAGTAGTCCACAGTCCCCCCAGGGCCAGTACTTC. Residues: CASSPQSPQGQYF. The chain carries TRBV19 and TRBJ2-5; tentative D call: TRBD1 (5 bases). The V end lost 5 bases, the J end lost 10 bases, and 17 bases lay between the germline ends. The CDR3 consists of 13 residues. CDR1 is LNHDA and CDR2 is SQIVND in the germline V gene (reference sequence).